These 3 T cell receptor beta chains came from one sample sequenced in a study of control samples from healthy donors and cancer patients. Clones were sequenced by immunoSEQ multiplex PCR, and TCRdb holds only the in-frame ones, with some missing. In the table there are roughly 80,000 clones, approximately 92% of which are singletons. Sequencing was performed on blood. These receptor sequences come from a woman aged 55-70 years in good health.

The chain combines TRBV7-8 with TRBJ1-1, with a weak D call TRBD1 (5 bases). This CDR3 is 21 amino acids long. V dropped 7 bases and J dropped 1 base, with 34 bases sitting between them. The germline V gene has CDR1 SGHVS and CDR2 FQNEAQ. CDR3 in DNA: TGTGCCAGCACCCCATATCGGTGGAGGACGACTAGGGGAGAGGGGAACACTGAAGCTTTCTTT. This codes for CASTPYRWRTTRGEGNTEAFF.

This sequence joins TRBV14 and TRBJ2-3; D remains unclear. V lost 4 bases and J lost 0, with 11 bases in between. This CDR3 is built from 15 residues. Germline loops: CDR1 SGHDN, CDR2 FVKESK. The CDR3 region has the DNA TGTGCCAGCAGCCGCCTGAGTTTTAGCACAGATACGCAGTATTTT. Residues: CASSRLSFSTDTQYF.

The rearrangement links TRBV27 to TRBJ2-3; 7 bases agree with TRBD2. Germline-derived CDR1 and CDR2 are MNHEY and SMNVEV (reference sequence). After removal of 3 bases from V and 2 bases from J, the junction contained 11 bases not matched to a gene. The CDR3 has 17 residues. The CDR3 nucleotides are TGTGCCAGCAGTTTTCAGAAGCGGGGAGTACACACAGATACGCAGTATTTT. Protein: CASSFQKRGVHTDTQYF.